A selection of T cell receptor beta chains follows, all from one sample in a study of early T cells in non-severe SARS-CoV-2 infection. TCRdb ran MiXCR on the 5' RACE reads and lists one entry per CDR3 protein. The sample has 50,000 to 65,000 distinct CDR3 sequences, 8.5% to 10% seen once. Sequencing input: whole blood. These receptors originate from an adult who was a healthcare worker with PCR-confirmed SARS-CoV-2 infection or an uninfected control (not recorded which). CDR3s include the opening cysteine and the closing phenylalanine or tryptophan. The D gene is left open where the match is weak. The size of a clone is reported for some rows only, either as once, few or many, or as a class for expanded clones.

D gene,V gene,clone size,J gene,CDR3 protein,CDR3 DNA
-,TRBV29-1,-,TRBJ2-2,CSVEDDKGGELFF,TGCAGCGTTGAAGACGACAAGGGCGGGGAGCTGTTTTTT
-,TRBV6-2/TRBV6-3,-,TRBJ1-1,CASSSYTYNTEAFF,TGTGCCAGCAGTTCGTACACCTACAACACTGAAGCTTTCTTT
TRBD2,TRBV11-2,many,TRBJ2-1,CASSPRTSGSPNEQFF,TGTGCCAGCAGCCCCCGGACTAGCGGGAGTCCCAATGAGCAGTTCTTC
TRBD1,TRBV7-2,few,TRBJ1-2,CASSLRSRTGEGWDYGYTF,TGTGCCAGCAGCTTGAGGTCCCGGACAGGGGAAGGGTGGGACTATGGCTACACCTTC
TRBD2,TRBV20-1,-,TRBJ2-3,CSASGRPRTDTQYF,TGCAGTGCTAGCGGGAGGCCCCGCACAGATACGCAGTATTTT
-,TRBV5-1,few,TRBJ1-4,CASRAGAGEKLFF,TGCGCCAGCAGGGCAGGAGCGGGAGAAAAACTGTTTTTT
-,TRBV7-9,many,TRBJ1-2,CASSLGGRKISGYTF,TGTGCCAGCAGCCTAGGAGGACGGAAAATAAGTGGCTACACCTTC
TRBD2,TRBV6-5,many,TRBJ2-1,CASSRTSGPYNEQFF,TGTGCCAGCAGTCGAACTAGCGGGCCCTACAATGAGCAGTTCTTC
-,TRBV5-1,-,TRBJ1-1,CASSSGGVMAFF,TGCGCCAGCAGCTCAGGTGGGGTTATGGCTTTCTTT
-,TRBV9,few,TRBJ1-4,CASNLEGGSNEKLFF,TGTGCCAGCAATCTGGAAGGCGGCTCTAATGAAAAACTGTTTTTT
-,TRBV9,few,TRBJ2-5,CASSSEETQYF,TGTGCCAGCAGCTCAGAGGAGACCCAGTACTTC
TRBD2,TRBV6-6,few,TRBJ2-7,CASSLPKGTSGIYEQYF,TGTGCCAGCAGCTTACCGAAAGGGACTAGCGGGATCTACGAGCAGTACTTC
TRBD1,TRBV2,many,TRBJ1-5,CASRETGGGQPQHF,TGTGCCAGCAGGGAGACAGGGGGCGGTCAGCCCCAGCATTTT
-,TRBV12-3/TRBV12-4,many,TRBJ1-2,CASSPLPGRGYTF,TGTGCCAGCAGTCCCCTACCGGGCCGAGGCTACACCTTC
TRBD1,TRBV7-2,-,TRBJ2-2,CASSLAPDRGRAGELFF,TGTGCCAGCAGCTTAGCGCCCGACAGGGGGCGCGCCGGGGAGCTGTTTTTT
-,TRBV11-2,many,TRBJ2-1,CASSFSGTLNEQFF,TGTGCCAGCAGCTTCTCCGGGACACTCAATGAGCAGTTCTTC
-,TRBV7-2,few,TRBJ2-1,CASSLDRFNEQFF,TGTGCCAGCAGCTTAGACAGATTCAATGAGCAGTTCTTC
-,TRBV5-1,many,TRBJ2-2,CASSRGTGELFF,TGCGCCAGCAGCCGGGGCACCGGGGAGCTGTTTTTT
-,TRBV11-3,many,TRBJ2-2,CASSLGGPIGELFF,TGTGCCAGCAGCTTAGGAGGGCCAATCGGGGAGCTGTTTTTT
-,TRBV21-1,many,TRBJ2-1,CASSRRTGTGVSGQFF,TGTGCCAGCAGCAGACGAACCGGGACAGGGGTGAGCGGGCAGTTCTTC
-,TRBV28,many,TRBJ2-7,CASSFVSYEQYF,TGTGCCAGCAGTTTTGTCTCCTACGAGCAGTACTTC
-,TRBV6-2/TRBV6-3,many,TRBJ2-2,CASGSTRRSTGELFF,TGTGCCAGCGGCTCGACTAGGAGATCGACCGGGGAGCTGTTTTTT
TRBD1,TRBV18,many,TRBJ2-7,CASSPFEGAINYEQYF,TGTGCCAGCTCACCCTTCGAGGGGGCGATTAATTACGAGCAGTACTTC
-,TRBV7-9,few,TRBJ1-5,CASSLEGGWPQHF,TGTGCCAGCAGCTTAGAGGGAGGGTGGCCCCAGCATTTT
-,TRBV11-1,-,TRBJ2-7,CASSSPVLSYEQYF,TGTGCCAGCAGCTCCCCGGTCCTCTCCTACGAGCAGTACTTC
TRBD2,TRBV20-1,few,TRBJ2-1,CSARPGTSAFGEQFF,TGCAGTGCTAGACCCGGGACTAGCGCTTTCGGTGAGCAGTTCTTC
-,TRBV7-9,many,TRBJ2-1,CASSPWGTDLSYNEQFF,TGTGCCAGCAGCCCCTGGGGTACAGATCTCTCCTACAATGAGCAGTTCTTC
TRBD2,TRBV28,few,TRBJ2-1,CASSIAGGPDEQFF,TGTGCCAGCAGTATAGCGGGAGGTCCGGATGAGCAGTTCTTC
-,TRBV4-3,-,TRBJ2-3,CASSQDQTDTQYF,TGCGCCAGCAGCCAAGATCAAACAGATACGCAGTATTTT
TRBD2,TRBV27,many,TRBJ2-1,CASSLTGLDKQFF,TGTGCCAGCAGTCTCACGGGACTAGATAAGCAGTTCTTC
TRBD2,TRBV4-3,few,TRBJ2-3,CASSQGTSGRTDTQYF,TGCGCCAGCAGCCAGGGGACTAGCGGGAGAACAGATACGCAGTATTTT
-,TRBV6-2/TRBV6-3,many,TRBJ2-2,CASSLFRDTGELFF,TGTGCCAGCAGCTTATTCCGGGACACCGGGGAGCTGTTTTTT
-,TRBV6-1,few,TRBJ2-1,CASSGNQGLDEQFF,TGTGCCAGCAGTGGGAATCAGGGGTTGGATGAGCAGTTCTTC
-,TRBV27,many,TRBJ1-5,CASSTGLSNQPQHF,TGTGCCAGCAGCACGGGACTCAGCAATCAGCCCCAGCATTTT
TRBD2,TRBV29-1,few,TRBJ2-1,CSVDGAGVLNEQFF,TGCAGCGTTGATGGAGCGGGAGTTTTGAATGAGCAGTTCTTC
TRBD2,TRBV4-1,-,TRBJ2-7,CASSQDRGGYVYEQYF,TGCGCCAGCAGCCAAGATCGGGGAGGGTACGTCTACGAGCAGTACTTC